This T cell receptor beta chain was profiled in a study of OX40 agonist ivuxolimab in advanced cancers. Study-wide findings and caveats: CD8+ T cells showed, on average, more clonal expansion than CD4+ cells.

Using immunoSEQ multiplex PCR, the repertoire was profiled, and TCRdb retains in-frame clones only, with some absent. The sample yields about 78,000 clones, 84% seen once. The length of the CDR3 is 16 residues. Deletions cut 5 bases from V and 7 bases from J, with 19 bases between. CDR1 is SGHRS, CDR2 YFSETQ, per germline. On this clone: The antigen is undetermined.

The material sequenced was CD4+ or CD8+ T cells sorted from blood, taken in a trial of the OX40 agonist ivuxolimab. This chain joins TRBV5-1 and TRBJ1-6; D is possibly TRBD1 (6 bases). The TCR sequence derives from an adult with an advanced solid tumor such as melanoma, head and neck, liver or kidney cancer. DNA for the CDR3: TGCGCCAGCAGGGGAGGGGGGGAGATAAAGAATTCACCCCTCCACTTT. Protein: CASRGGGEIKNSPLHF.